This T cell receptor (beta chain) was recorded in a study of immune evolution from preneoplasia to lung adenocarcinoma (TCRdb year 2021). Regarding the complete study: HLA loss of heterozygosity was found in 7% of AIS, around 14% of MIA and 30% to 40% of ADC lesions, and in no AAH lesions. Resected precursor lesions (AAH, AIS, MIA) and invasive adenocarcinomas were compared with paired morphologically normal lung tissue. TCR sequencing data were obtained from 51 patients. The immune data were integrated with whole exome sequencing and methylation data obtained from the same cohort of nodules. The study used immune gene expression, TCR sequencing and multiplex immunofluorescence to profile the immune contexture of lung adenocarcinoma precursors and invasive adenocarcinoma. The overall cohort comprised 45 to 65 patients with pulmonary nodules who underwent surgical resection. POLYSOLVER was used to infer Class I HLA alleles from exome data, while LOHHLA was used to detect allele-specific HLA loss. Sample size was determined by specimen availability and not by a prior power calculation. According to the study, roughly 100 samples went through TCR sequencing. Here is what the overall study found, with its caveats: Top T cell clone frequencies were highest in normal lung and appeared to decrease progressively from AAH through AIS, MIA and invasive adenocarcinoma. The findings rested on association rather than direct causation, and larger cohorts with long-term follow-up and longitudinal biopsies were considered necessary. The highest T cell clonality was observed in KRAS-mutant nodules compared with EGFR-mutant or double wild-type lesions. Clonality was highest in normal lung, while later-stage lesions appeared to have lower clonality but higher T cell density and diversity. All patients were from Japan and China, so applicability to Western populations was uncertain.

Sequences MGHRA (CDR1) and YSYEKL (CDR2) are obtained from the germline V gene. The CDR3 spans 19 residues, from the cysteine through the phenylalanine. Only the CDR3 portion is preserved as DNA: 57 bases, with reading frame beginning at the first base. Trimming takes 1 base from V and 0 bases from J, and the germline ends sit 20 bases apart. The immunoSEQ hsTCRbeta Kit was used to sequence TCR beta CDR3 regions from DNA. As for how the authors treated the data: The ImmunoSEQ Analyzer was used to analyse the TCR sequencing data. T cell clonality was defined as 1 minus Pielou's evenness, as computed on productive rearrangements. T cell diversity was measured with the inverse Simpson index on productive templates. T cell density was defined as TCR beta template counts normalized to usable DNA, with usable DNA estimated by amplification and sequencing of housekeeping genes. Two-sided Kruskal-Wallis tests were used to compare TCR metrics across histologic stages. TCRdb took this table from immuneACCESS and kept in-frame rearrangements with V and J called. Such tables lack part of the clones; where checked against another copy, unresolved V genes explain under half of the gap, and the rest is unexplained. The V and J calls and clone size are taken from that table; D and trimming were inferred from the DNA. The sample includes roughly 11,000 clones, with under 90% observed a single time. The top ten clones comprise about 1.7% of the sample.

The patients had resection in Japan or China between 2014 and 2017. Two lung cancer pathologists independently confirmed the histologic diagnosis of each case on H&E slides. To enrich premalignant or tumor cells for nucleic acid extraction, macro-dissection was performed after pathologic assessment. The AllPrep DNA/RNA FFPE Kit was used to isolate DNA from FFPE tissue. As regards this clone: What this receptor recognizes is not known. Base qualities are missing; no much larger clone stands one base away.

The clonotype comes from a person aged 70 to 80 with lung adenocarcinoma. The chain was built from TRBV4-1 and TRBJ2-3, with the D gene not clear enough to name. The sequencing sample was made of FFPE minimally invasive lung adenocarcinoma tissue. The cell subset or site label for this specimen denotes: micro-invasive lung adenocarcinoma (MIA). The nucleotides are TGCGCCAGCAGCCAAGGCGGCACGGCCGATCCTTTTAGCACAGATACGCAGTATTTT. The translation is CASSQGGTADPFSTDTQYF.